The entry below describes one T cell receptor beta chain. What this receptor recognizes is not known. Per-base quality was not reported, and no clone a single base away is much larger than it. The same CDR3 also results from other DNA sequences found in this sample. The immunoSEQ Assay, a bias-controlled multiplex PCR, was used to amplify TCRbeta CDR3 regions from genomic DNA. As for the original processing: Within the assay, amplification of reference gene primers was used to estimate how many nucleated cells each sample contained. To quantify the absolute abundance of each unique TCRbeta CDR3 rearrangement, sequence reads were collapsed and filtered. For each sample, productive Simpson clonality was calculated as the square root of Simpson's diversity index across productive rearrangements. This immuneACCESS table, as held by TCRdb, lists in-frame sequences with V and J called but not all clones. Of the missing ones, under half trace to an unresolved V gene in checked studies; the others have no known cause. D and trimming were read from the DNA, whereas the V and J calls and clone size are those reported in that table. This sample has approximately 410,000 clones in its table, and roughly 85% of those were observed once. The ten top clones hold under 1.5% of the sample.

At the junction V is shortened by 4 bases and J by 0 bases, with 7 bases in between. The germline V gene yields SGHRS for CDR1 and YFSETQ for CDR2. The CDR3 measures 13 amino acids from cysteine to phenylalanine. The entry retains the CDR3 DNA only, 39 bases that are in frame from base 1. This sample stems from a study of blood T cell repertoires in COVID-19 (dated by TCRdb to 2020 to 2022). Turning to the overall study: The collaborator samples originated in the United States, Italy and Spain and spanned the acute and convalescent phases of COVID-19. The repertoires were made available in a free public database intended to serve as a resource for research on the immune response to SARS-CoV-2. The samples were drawn from the first 160 participants of the ongoing ImmuneRACE study and from 950 to 1,500 subjects provided by 6 global collaborators. The prospective study material was composed of cDNA or gDNA derived from T cells, B-cell-depleted T cells, or PBMCs. The sample metadata nearly always contained a de-identified subject ID, COVID-19 status, age in years and sex. Subjects who had been exposed to COVID-19, were actively infected with it, or had recovered from it provided the deeply sampled blood TCRbeta repertoires that made up the dataset. Where HLA class I and class II types were available, the types were taken from metadata supplied by the sample provider, not from assay-based typing. Overall study outcomes, separate from this receptor: Clinical and demographic metadata were provided uncurated, with the amount varying by source and participant.

The collaborating institutions used their own protocols to collect whole blood in K2EDTA tubes. For TCRbeta analysis, collaborators shipped samples in one of three forms: frozen whole blood, isolated PBMCs, or DNA extracted from either of those sample types. This receptor chain uses TRBV5-1 and TRBJ1-2; perhaps TRBD1 is the D gene, with 6 bases matching. The source of this sequence is a woman aged 25 to 39 with active or convalescent COVID-19. The specimen was peripheral blood. CDR3 region: CASSRDTNYGYTF. The nucleotide sequence is TGCGCCAGCAGCCGGGACACTAACTATGGCTACACCTTC. Reference TRBV5-1 and TRBJ1-2 genes cover what lies past the CDR3, so the full variable domain is KAGVTQTPRYLIKTRGQQVTLSCSPISGHRSVSWYQQTPGQGLQFLFEYFSETQRNKGNFPGRFSGRQFSNSRSEMNVSTLELGDSALYLCASSRDTNYGYTFGSGTRLTVV.